Shown below are 32 T cell receptor beta chains from a single sample sequenced in a study of shared T cell receptors in the human thymus (dated by TCRdb to the early 2020s). Library preparation used the immunoSEQ multiplex PCR assay. Entries here come from immuneACCESS through TCRdb and include only in-frame sequences with V and J called. Some clones fail to appear in such tables; in the studies checked, an unresolved V gene covers under half of the shortfall, and the cause of the remainder is unknown. This sample holds some 640,000 clones; around 87% were observed only once. Roughly 0.0086% of the sample belongs to the ten largest clones. These same records also appear under a second study, on human thymus T cells.

The sample was thymocytes. The receptors come from a boy younger than two with a congenital heart defect. Donor details come from another sample of the same person, matched by shared clones.

V is TRBV6-1 and J is TRBJ2-2; D is possibly TRBD1 (6 bases). CDR1 is MNHNS, CDR2 SASEGT, per germline. This CDR3 comprises 14 residues. V was pared by 0 bases and J by 7 bases, with 9 bases between. Written as DNA, the CDR3 is TGTGCCAGCAGTGAAGCAACAGGGATCGGGGAGCTGTTTTTT. Its translation is CASSEATGIGELFF.

V usage is TRBV27 and J usage is TRBJ2-1, with D possibly being TRBD2 (5 bases). The CDR3 is 14 amino acids. The germline CDR1 and CDR2 sequences are MNHEY and SMNVEV (reference sequence). V lost 5 bases and J lost 3, with 11 bases in between. The CDR3 region has the DNA TGTGCCAGCAGTAAACGGACTGACTACAATGAGCAGTTCTTC. Residues: CASSKRTDYNEQFF.

V usage is TRBV5-6 and J usage is TRBJ1-1; D unclear. V lost 4 bases, J lost 3 bases, and 10 bases lay in between. Germline V gene sequence: CDR1 SGHDT, CDR2 YYEEEE. The CDR3 runs to 13 residues. The CDR3 spells CASSRTWDTEAFF. CDR3 sequence (DNA): TGTGCCAGCAGCCGGACTTGGGACACTGAAGCTTTCTTT.

J is TRBJ2-7 and V is TRBV4-1; perhaps TRBD2 as D (5 bases). Germline lookup yields CDR1 MGHRA and CDR2 YSYEKL. This CDR3 comprises 16 residues. V lost 2 bases and J 2 bases, leaving 16 bases between the germline ends. CDR3 protein: CASSQSRELLTYEQYF. DNA of the CDR3: TGCGCCAGCAGCCAATCCCGGGAACTCCTGACCTACGAGCAGTACTTC.

The chain has TRBV10-3 and TRBJ1-6, with 11 bases that match TRBD1. Germline CDR1 is ENHRY and CDR2 is SYGVKD. The junction had 8 bases not matched to a gene; V was cut back by 5 bases and J by 2 bases. This CDR3 spans 18 amino acids. CDR3 residues: CAISPFGGQGAYNSPLHF. The CDR3 DNA sequence: TGTGCCATCAGTCCCTTCGGGGGACAGGGGGCCTATAATTCACCCCTCCACTTT.

The CDR3 DNA reads TGCGCCAGCACACGTCTAGCGGGAGGACCCAATGAGCAGTTCTTC. Its translation is CASTRLAGGPNEQFF. The gene calls are TRBV5-1 and TRBJ2-1; 11 bases are a match to TRBD2. Germline CDR1 reads SGHRS; CDR2 reads YFSETQ. With 6 bases clipped from V and 6 bases from J, the junction kept 8 bases outside the gene matches. The CDR3 runs to 15 residues.

The chain is built from TRBV28 and TRBJ1-1; D may be TRBD1 (5 bases). Per the germline V gene, CDR1 is MDHEN and CDR2 is SYDVKM. The CDR3 sequence is 16 residues long. With 2 bases removed from V and 2 bases from J, the gap between germline ends came to 15 bases. DNA for the CDR3: TGTGCCAGCAGTTTAAAGGTGGGCAGGGATAACACTGAAGCTTTCTTT. Its protein is CASSLKVGRDNTEAFF.

The CDR3 loop is CASSAAGQGGSGYTF. The CDR3 bases are TGTGCCAGCAGCGCCGCGGGACAGGGAGGGTCGGGCTACACCTTC. This chain joins TRBV7-6 and TRBJ1-2; 9 positions match TRBD1. The CDR3 is made up of 15 amino acids. Germline loops: CDR1 SGHVS, CDR2 FNYEAQ. Trimming took 5 bases from V and 8 from J; bases not matched to a gene: 12.

The genes are TRBV7-9 and TRBJ2-7, with TRBD1 matching 10 bases. The CDR3 contains 15 residues. The V and J ends lost 1 base and 6 bases, in that order; junction bases with no gene match: 6. Germline assignment: CDR1 SEHNR and CDR2 FQNEAQ (reference sequence). Here the CDR3 reads CASSLGGTGEFEQYF. CDR3 coding DNA: TGTGCCAGCAGCTTAGGCGGGACAGGGGAGTTCGAGCAGTACTTC.

The chain has TRBV5-8 and TRBJ1-5; 7 bases are shared with TRBD1. The CDR3 sequence is 17 residues long. CDR1 and CDR2 (germline): SGHTS, YDEGEE. V lost 5 bases to trimming and J lost 2 bases; unmatched junction nucleotides: 13. Here the CDR3 DNA reads TGTGCCAGCAGTTACCAACCCCTAGGACAGGGCAATCAGCCCCAGCATTTT. Protein product: CASSYQPLGQGNQPQHF.

The chain employs TRBV4-3 and TRBJ2-7, with D perhaps TRBD2 (5 bases). CDR1 and CDR2 from the germline V gene are LGHNA and YSLEER. The V end lost 2 bases, the J end lost 7 bases, and 9 bases lay between the germline ends. The CDR3 is 12 amino acids. The DNA for the CDR3 is TGCGCCAGCAGCCAAATAGGAGGTGAGCAGTACTTC. Translating it yields CASSQIGGEQYF.

V gene TRBV5-1 combines with J gene TRBJ2-7; 12 positions match TRBD2. Germline V gene data show CDR1 as SGHRS and CDR2 as YFSETQ. J was trimmed by 4 bases and V by 4 bases; bases with no gene match: 15. This CDR3 region has 18 residues. DNA for the CDR3: TGCGCCAGCAGCCCGCACCTAGCGGGAGGGCCTCGATTGTACGAGCAGTACTTC. It yields the protein CASSPHLAGGPRLYEQYF.

This chain uses TRBV29-1 with TRBJ2-3; D ambiguous. This CDR3 is 14 amino acids long. The V and J ends lost 0 bases and 2 bases respectively, with 9 bases between them. Per germline, CDR1 SQVTM and CDR2 ANQGSEA. The CDR3 reads CSVEDREDTDTQYF. CDR3 DNA: TGCAGCGTTGAAGATCGAGAGGACACAGATACGCAGTATTTT.

The chain joins TRBV6-6 to TRBJ1-1; the D gene is possibly TRBD1 (6 bases). CDR3 length: 11 amino acids. CDR1 is MNHNY, CDR2 SVGAGI, per germline (reference sequence). Between the trimmed V and J ends, which lost 8 bases and 8 bases, there was a span of 12 bases. In nucleotides, the CDR3 is TGTGCCAGCCCAGGGGAGGGGGAAGCTTTCTTT. Residues: CASPGEGEAFF.

CDR3 loop: CASSPIPGLEQFF. In DNA, the CDR3 is TGTGCCAGCAGCCCCATACCGGGACTAGAGCAGTTCTTC. This sequence joins TRBV6-4 and TRBJ2-1, with 7 bases aligning to TRBD2. J was trimmed by 10 bases and V by 6 bases; bases with no gene match: 9. Germline CDR1 MRHNA, CDR2 SNTAGT. The CDR3 length is 13 residues.

The chain links TRBV18 to TRBJ1-4; a weak D match, TRBD1 (6 bases). Germline lookup yields CDR1 KGHSH and CDR2 LQKENI. Trimming shortened V by 0 bases and J by 4 bases, and 18 bases separated the two germline ends. The CDR3 is 18 amino acids. The CDR3 here is CASSPPGGGCEDNEKLFF. DNA of the CDR3: TGTGCCAGCTCACCACCAGGGGGGGGATGCGAAGATAATGAAAAACTGTTTTTT. Combining the CDR3 with reference TRBV18 and TRBJ1-4 gives the whole variable domain NAGVMQNPRHLVRRRGQEARLRCSPMKGHSHVYWYRQLPEEGLKFMVYLQKENIIDESGMPKERFSAEFPKEGPSILRIQQVVRGDSAAYFCASSPPGGGCEDNEKLFFGSGTQLSVL.

A few counts support this clone. The chain carries TRBV12-5 and TRBJ1-4; possible D gene TRBD1, 5 bases. Trimming pared 2 bases from V and 2 bases from J, leaving 18 bases between. Germline V lookup: CDR1 LGHNT, CDR2 FRNRAP. This CDR3 spans 18 amino acids. CDR3 bases: TGTGCTAGTGGTTTGAACCCGGGACTAAATGAGACTAATGAAAAACTGTTTTTT. This encodes CASGLNPGLNETNEKLFF.

V is TRBV5-1 and J is TRBJ1-2; TRBD1 matches 10 bases. Germline V gene lookup returns CDR1 SGHRS and CDR2 YFSETQ. The CDR3 length is 14 residues. J was trimmed by 7 bases and V by 4 bases; bases with no gene match: 7. The CDR3 region has the DNA TGCGCCAGCAGCACCGGGACAGGGGTTAGTGGCTACACCTTC. This encodes CASSTGTGVSGYTF.

V is TRBV5-1 and J is TRBJ2-1; 7 bases align to TRBD2. The CDR3 spans 13 residues. Germline V gene lookup returns CDR1 SGHRS and CDR2 YFSETQ. J lost 8 bases, V lost 4 bases, and 6 bases had no gene match. As DNA, the CDR3 is TGCGCCAGCAGCCTTGAGCGGGGCGATGAGCAGTTCTTC. Its protein is CASSLERGDEQFF.

The chain joins TRBV4-3 to TRBJ1-4; 8 bases align to TRBD1. Germline V gene data show CDR1 as LGHNA and CDR2 as YSLEER. V gave up 3 bases and J gave up 3 bases; unmatched junction bases: 12. The CDR3 is made up of 18 amino acids. The CDR3 is CASSQMTGAMGSNEKLFF. The CDR3 region has the DNA TGCGCCAGCAGCCAGATGACAGGGGCAATGGGGTCTAATGAAAAACTGTTTTTT.

The chain has TRBV10-3 and TRBJ2-7, with 9 bases lining up with TRBD2. Trimming cost V 2 bases and J 3 bases; bases outside gene matches: 8. This CDR3 region has 16 residues. CDR1 ENHRY and CDR2 SYGVKD come from the germline V gene. The CDR3 DNA sequence: TGTGCCATCAGTGAGAGGTATAGCGGGGGAAACTACGAGCAGTACTTC. Its protein is CAISERYSGGNYEQYF.

The chain combines TRBV10-1 with TRBJ1-4, with D uncertain. The V end was cut by 0 bases, the J end by 7 bases, with 9 bases between. The CDR3 runs to 14 residues. Germline V gene lookup returns CDR1 WNHNN and CDR2 SYGVQD (reference sequence). The CDR3 DNA follows: TGCGCCAGCAGTGAGTCGAGGGTTGGTGAAAAACTGTTTTTT. Translation gives CASSESRVGEKLFF.

This clone appeared once. V is TRBV11-3 and J is TRBJ2-2, with a tentative D call TRBD2 (7 bases). Per germline, CDR1 SGHNT and CDR2 YENEEA. Between the trimmed V and J ends, which lost 5 bases and 8 bases, there was a span of 12 bases. The CDR3 totals 13 residues. CDR3 bases: TGTGCCAGCAGCAGGAGCGGGACAGGGGAGCTGTTTTTT. Protein product: CASSRSGTGELFF.

The J gene is TRBJ1-1, the V gene TRBV19; 8 nucleotides match TRBD1. With 4 bases clipped from V and 0 bases from J, the junction kept 1 base outside the gene matches. The V gene's germline CDR1 is LNHDA and CDR2 SQIVND (reference sequence). The CDR3 consists of 14 residues. The CDR3 DNA sequence: TGTGCCAGTAGTAAGGGACAGGTGAACACTGAAGCTTTCTTT. It translates to CASSKGQVNTEAFF.

This clone is a singleton in its sample. The V call is TRBV4-3, the J call TRBJ1-4; 7 bases fit TRBD1. The germline gives CDR1 LGHNA, CDR2 YSLEER. The J segment lost 7 bases and the V segment lost 0 bases, leaving 5 bases of the junction unmatched. This CDR3 comprises 15 residues. The CDR3 spells CASSQDRGRGEKLFF. CDR3 nucleotide sequence: TGCGCCAGCAGCCAAGATAGGGGGCGGGGTGAAAAACTGTTTTTT.

This CDR3 is CASSQEWASGSYEQYF. The CDR3 DNA follows: TGCGCCAGCAGCCAAGAATGGGCTAGCGGGAGCTACGAGCAGTACTTC. This rearrangement joins TRBV4-1 to TRBJ2-7, with 10 bases aligning to TRBD2. The V gene end was trimmed by 0 bases and the J gene end by 3 bases; junction bases not matched to a gene: 5. CDR3 size: 16 residues. Germline CDR1 and CDR2: MGHRA and YSYEKL.

The chain joins TRBV19 to TRBJ1-1; D unclear. This CDR3 is built from 14 residues. The V gene lost 4 bases and the J gene lost 1 base, with 10 bases spanning the gap. Germline CDR1 and CDR2: LNHDA and SQIVND (reference sequence). The CDR3 region has the DNA TGTGCCAGTAGTAGACCCTACAGGAACACTGAAGCTTTCTTT. Its protein is CASSRPYRNTEAFF. Drawing the rest from reference TRBV19 and TRBJ1-1, the complete variable domain is DGGITQSPKYLFRKEGQNVTLSCEQNLNHDAMYWYRQDPGQGLRLIYYSQIVNDFQKGDIAEGYSVSREKKESFPLTVTSAQKNPTAFYLCASSRPYRNTEAFFGQGTRLTVV.

V and J are TRBV27 and TRBJ2-2; 8 bases align to TRBD2. The CDR3 loop spans 16 amino acids. Trimming took 3 bases from V and 4 from J; bases not matched to a gene: 7. The germline CDR1 and CDR2 sequences are MNHEY and SMNVEV (reference sequence). The CDR3 sequence: CASSFETTSGTGELFF. CDR3 DNA sequence: TGTGCCAGCAGTTTCGAGACCACTAGCGGCACCGGGGAGCTGTTTTTT.

This chain links TRBV28 with TRBJ2-7; TRBD1 matches at 7 bases. Germline lookup yields CDR1 MDHEN and CDR2 SYDVKM. The ends lost 5 bases at V and 2 bases at J; junction bases unmatched: 9. CDR3 length: 15 residues. CDR3 amino acids: CASSATRDSPYEQYF. CDR3 nucleotides: TGTGCCAGCAGTGCGACCCGGGACAGTCCCTACGAGCAGTACTTC.

On this clone itself: Other DNA sequences in this specimen translate into the identical CDR3. V usage is TRBV28 and J usage is TRBJ1-2; D uncertain. V was cut by 4 bases and J by 5 bases, with 17 bases left in between. The CDR3 is 15 residues long. CDR1 is MDHEN, CDR2 SYDVKM, per germline. The CDR3 loop reads CASSSTSPRLYGYTF. CDR3 coding DNA: TGTGCCAGCAGTTCAACAAGTCCCCGACTATATGGCTACACCTTC.

V usage is TRBV25-1 and J usage is TRBJ2-5; TRBD1 might be the D (6 bases). The ends were cut back, 6 bases at V and 0 bases at J, with 14 bases in the middle. This CDR3 spans 15 amino acids. Germline CDR1 reads MGHDK; CDR2 reads SYGVNS. Here the CDR3 reads CASSPYGDNQETQYF. In DNA form, the CDR3 reads TGTGCCAGCAGCCCCTACGGGGACAACCAAGAGACCCAGTACTTC. The full variable domain, with the rest looked up from reference TRBV25-1 and TRBJ2-5, is EADIYQTPRYLVIGTGKKITLECSQTMGHDKMYWYQQDPGMELHLIHYSYGVNSTEKGDLSSESTVSRIRTEHFPLTLESARPSHTSQYLCASSPYGDNQETQYFGPGTRLLVL.

This clone occurred once. The V call is TRBV6-5, the J call TRBJ2-2, with 9 bases identical to TRBD2. The CDR3 extends over 15 amino acids. J gave up 2 bases and V 6 bases, and 4 bases lay outside the gene matches. The germline gives CDR1 MNHEY, CDR2 SVGAGI. CDR3 bases: TGTGCCAGCAGCGGGACTAGCACAAACACCGGGGAGCTGTTTTTT. As protein: CASSGTSTNTGELFF.